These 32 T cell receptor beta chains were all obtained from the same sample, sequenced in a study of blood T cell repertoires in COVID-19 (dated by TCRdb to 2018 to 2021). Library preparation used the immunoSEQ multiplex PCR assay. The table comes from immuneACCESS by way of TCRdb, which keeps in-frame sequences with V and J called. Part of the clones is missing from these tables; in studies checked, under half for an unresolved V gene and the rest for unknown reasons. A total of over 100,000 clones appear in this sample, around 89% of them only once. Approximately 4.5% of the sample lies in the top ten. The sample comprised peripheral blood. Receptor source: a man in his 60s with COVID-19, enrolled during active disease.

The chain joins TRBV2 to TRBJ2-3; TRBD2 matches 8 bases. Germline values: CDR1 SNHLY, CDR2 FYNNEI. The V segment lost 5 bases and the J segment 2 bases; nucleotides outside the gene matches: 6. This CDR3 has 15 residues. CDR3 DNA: TGTGCCAGCAGTCTTGCGGGGGGAACCACAGATACGCAGTATTTT. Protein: CASSLAGGTTDTQYF.

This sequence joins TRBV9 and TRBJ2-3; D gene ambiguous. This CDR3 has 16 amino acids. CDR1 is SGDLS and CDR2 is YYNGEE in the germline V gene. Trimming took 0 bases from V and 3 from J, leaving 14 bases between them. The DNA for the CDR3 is TGTGCCAGCAGCGTAGATGGCAGGCGATTAACAGATACGCAGTATTTT. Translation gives CASSVDGRRLTDTQYF.

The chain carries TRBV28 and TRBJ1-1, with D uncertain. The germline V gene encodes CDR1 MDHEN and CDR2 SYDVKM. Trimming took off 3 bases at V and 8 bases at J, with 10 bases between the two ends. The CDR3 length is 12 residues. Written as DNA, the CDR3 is TGTGCCAGCAGTTTTTTGTGGCAGGAAGCTTTCTTT. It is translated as CASSFLWQEAFF.

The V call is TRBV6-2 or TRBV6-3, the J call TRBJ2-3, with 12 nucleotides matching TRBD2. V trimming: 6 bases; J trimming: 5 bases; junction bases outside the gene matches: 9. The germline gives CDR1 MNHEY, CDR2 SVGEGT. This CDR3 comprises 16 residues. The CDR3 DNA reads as TGTGCCAGCAGCGACCTGCTAGCGGGGGGGCAAGATACGCAGTATTTT. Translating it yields CASSDLLAGGQDTQYF.

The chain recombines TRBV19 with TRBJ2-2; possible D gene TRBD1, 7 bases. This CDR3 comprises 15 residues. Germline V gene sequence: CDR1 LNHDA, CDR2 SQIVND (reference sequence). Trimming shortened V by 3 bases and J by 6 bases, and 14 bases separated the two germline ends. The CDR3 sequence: CASSMGSRGAGELFF. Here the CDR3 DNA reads TGTGCCAGTAGTATGGGTTCCAGGGGGGCCGGGGAGCTGTTTTTT.

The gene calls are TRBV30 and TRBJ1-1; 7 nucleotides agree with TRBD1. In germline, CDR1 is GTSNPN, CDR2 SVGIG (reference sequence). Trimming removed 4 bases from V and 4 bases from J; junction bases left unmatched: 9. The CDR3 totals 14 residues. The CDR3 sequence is CAWTRQGRGTEAFF. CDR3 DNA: TGTGCCTGGACCCGACAGGGTCGTGGCACTGAAGCTTTCTTT.

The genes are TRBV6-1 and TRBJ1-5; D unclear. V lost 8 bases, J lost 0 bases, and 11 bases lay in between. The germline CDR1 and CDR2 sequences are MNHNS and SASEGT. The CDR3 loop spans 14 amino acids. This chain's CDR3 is CASVSSYSNQPQHF. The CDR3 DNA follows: TGTGCCAGCGTGAGCTCCTATAGCAATCAGCCCCAGCATTTT.

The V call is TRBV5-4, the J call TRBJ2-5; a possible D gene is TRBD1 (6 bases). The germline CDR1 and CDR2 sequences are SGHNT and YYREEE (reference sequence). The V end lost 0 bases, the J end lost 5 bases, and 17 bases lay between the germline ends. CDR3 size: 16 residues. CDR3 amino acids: CASSLASLGTSETQYF. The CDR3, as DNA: TGTGCCAGCAGCTTGGCCTCTCTAGGGACATCGGAGACCCAGTACTTC.

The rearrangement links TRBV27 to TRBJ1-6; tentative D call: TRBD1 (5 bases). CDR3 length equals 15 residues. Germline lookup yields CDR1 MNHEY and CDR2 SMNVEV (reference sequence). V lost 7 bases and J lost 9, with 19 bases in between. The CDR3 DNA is TGTGCCAGCACCGCGGCTGTGGGGGGAGGTTCACCCCTCCACTTT. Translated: CASTAAVGGGSPLHF.

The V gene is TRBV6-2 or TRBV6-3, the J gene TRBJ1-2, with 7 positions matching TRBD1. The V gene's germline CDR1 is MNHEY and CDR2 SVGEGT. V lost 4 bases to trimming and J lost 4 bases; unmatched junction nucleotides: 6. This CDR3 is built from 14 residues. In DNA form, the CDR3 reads TGTGCCAGCAGTTCAACGACAGGGCCCTATGGCTACACCTTC. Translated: CASSSTTGPYGYTF.

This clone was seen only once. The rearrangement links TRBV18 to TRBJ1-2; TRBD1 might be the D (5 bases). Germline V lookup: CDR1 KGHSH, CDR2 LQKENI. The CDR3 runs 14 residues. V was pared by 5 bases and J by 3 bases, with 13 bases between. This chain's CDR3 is CASSSKQADYGYTF. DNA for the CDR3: TGTGCCAGCTCATCAAAACAGGCCGACTATGGCTACACCTTC.

CDR3 loop: CASSGGQVLYGYTF. For the CDR3, the DNA is TGTGCCAGCAGCGGGGGCCAGGTCCTCTATGGCTACACCTTC. The chain couples TRBV9 to TRBJ1-2; weak D call: TRBD1 (5 bases). Germline CDR1 SGDLS, CDR2 YYNGEE. CDR3 length equals 14 residues. The V end lost 3 bases, the J end lost 4 bases, and 13 bases lay between the germline ends.

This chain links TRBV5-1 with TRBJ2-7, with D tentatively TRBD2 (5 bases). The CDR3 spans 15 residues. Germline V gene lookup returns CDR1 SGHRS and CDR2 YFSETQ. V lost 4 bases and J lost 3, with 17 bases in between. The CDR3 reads CASSRGGAEVYEQYF. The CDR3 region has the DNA TGCGCCAGCAGCCGTGGAGGAGCGGAGGTCTACGAGCAGTACTTC.

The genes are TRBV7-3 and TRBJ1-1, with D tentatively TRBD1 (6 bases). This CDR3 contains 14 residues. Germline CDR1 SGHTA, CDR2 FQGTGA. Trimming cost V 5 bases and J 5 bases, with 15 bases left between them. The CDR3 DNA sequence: TGTGCCAGCAGCCCCTATCAGGGGTCGACTGAAGCTTTCTTT. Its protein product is CASSPYQGSTEAFF.

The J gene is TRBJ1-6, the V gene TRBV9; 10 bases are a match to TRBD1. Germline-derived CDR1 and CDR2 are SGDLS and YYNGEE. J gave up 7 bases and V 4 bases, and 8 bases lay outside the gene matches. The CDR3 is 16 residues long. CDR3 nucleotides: TGTGCCAGCAGCACGGGACAGGGGTTTGGAAATTCACCCCTCCACTTT. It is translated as CASSTGQGFGNSPLHF.

CDR3 coding DNA: TGTGCCAGCAGCTCCCCCTGGGGGGGGATCCCGAACACCGGGGAGCTGTTTTTT. Translating gives CASSSPWGGIPNTGELFF. The J gene is TRBJ2-2, the V gene TRBV7-3; TRBD2 agrees at 7 bases. V shed 4 bases, J shed 0 bases, and the junction held 11 bases outside the gene matches. Germline-derived CDR1 and CDR2 are SGHTA and FQGTGA. The CDR3 is 18 amino acids.

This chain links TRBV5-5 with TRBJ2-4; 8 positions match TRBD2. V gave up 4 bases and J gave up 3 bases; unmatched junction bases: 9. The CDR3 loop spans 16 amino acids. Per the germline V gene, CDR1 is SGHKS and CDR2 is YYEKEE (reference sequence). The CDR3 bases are TGTGCCAGCAGCCCATCGGGGGGGGCACTCAAAAACATTCAGTACTTC. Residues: CASSPSGGALKNIQYF.

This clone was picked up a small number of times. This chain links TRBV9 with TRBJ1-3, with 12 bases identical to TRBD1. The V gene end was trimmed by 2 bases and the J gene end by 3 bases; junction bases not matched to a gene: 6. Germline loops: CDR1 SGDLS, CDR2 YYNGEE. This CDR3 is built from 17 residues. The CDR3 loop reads CASSVGTGGPGGNTIYF. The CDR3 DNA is TGTGCCAGCAGCGTTGGGACAGGGGGCCCCGGTGGAAACACCATATATTTT. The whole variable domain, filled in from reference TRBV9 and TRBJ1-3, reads DSGVTQTPKHLITATGQRVTLRCSPRSGDLSVYWYQQSLDQGLQFLIQYYNGEERAKGNILERFSAQQFPDLHSELNLSSLELGDSALYFCASSVGTGGPGGNTIYFGEGSWLTVV.

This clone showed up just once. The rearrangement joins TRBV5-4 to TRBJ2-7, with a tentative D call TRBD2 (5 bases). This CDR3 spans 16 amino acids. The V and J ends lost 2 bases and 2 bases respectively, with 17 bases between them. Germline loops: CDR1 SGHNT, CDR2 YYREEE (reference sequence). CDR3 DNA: TGTGCCAGCAGCTTCGATGGGCCCCCAGCGGCCTACGAGCAGTACTTC. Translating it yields CASSFDGPPAAYEQYF.

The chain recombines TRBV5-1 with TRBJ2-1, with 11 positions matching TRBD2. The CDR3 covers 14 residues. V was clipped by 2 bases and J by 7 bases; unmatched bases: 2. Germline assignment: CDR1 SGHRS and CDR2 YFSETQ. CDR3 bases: TGCGCCAGCAGCTTTAGCGGGGGGGTAAATGAGCAGTTCTTC. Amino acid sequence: CASSFSGGVNEQFF.

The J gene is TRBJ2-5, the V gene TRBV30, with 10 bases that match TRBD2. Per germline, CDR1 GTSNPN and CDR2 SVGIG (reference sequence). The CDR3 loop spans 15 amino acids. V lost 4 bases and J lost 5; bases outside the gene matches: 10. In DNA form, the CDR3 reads TGTGCCTGGAAAGTAGGTAGCGGGGGGTCTGAGACCCAGTACTTC. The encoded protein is CAWKVGSGGSETQYF.

This CDR3 is CASGTGTGVSEAFF. Here the CDR3 DNA reads TGCGCCAGCGGAACCGGGACAGGGGTGTCCGAAGCTTTCTTT. This rearrangement joins TRBV4-3 to TRBJ1-1, with TRBD1 matching 10 bases. The CDR3 is 14 residues long. J was trimmed by 8 bases and V by 8 bases; bases with no gene match: 11. Germline CDR1 and CDR2: LGHNA and YSLEER.

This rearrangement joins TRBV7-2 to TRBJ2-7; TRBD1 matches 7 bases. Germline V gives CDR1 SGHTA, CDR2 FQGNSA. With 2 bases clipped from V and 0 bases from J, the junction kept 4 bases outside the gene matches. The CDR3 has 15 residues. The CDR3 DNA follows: TGTGCCAGCAGCTTACCGGGACAGCTCTCCTACGAGCAGTACTTC. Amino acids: CASSLPGQLSYEQYF.

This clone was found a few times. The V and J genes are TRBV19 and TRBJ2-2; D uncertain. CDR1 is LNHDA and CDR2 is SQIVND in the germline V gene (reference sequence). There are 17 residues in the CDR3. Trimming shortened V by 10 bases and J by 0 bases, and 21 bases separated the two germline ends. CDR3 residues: CATRTTWRRSNTGELFF. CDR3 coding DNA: TGTGCCACACGAACTACCTGGCGGCGGTCGAACACCGGGGAGCTGTTTTTT.

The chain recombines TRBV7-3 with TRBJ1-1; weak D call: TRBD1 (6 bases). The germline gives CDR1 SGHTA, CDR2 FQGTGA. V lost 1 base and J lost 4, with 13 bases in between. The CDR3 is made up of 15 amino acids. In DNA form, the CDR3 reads TGTGCCAGCAGCTTAAGAGGCAGGGGAAGCACTGAAGCTTTCTTT. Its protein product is CASSLRGRGSTEAFF. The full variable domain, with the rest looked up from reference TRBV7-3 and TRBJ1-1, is GAGVSQTPSNKVTEKGKYVELRCDPISGHTALYWYRQSLGQGPEFLIYFQGTGAADDSGLPNDRFFAVRPEGSVSTLKIQRTERGDSAVYLCASSLRGRGSTEAFFGQGTRLTVV.

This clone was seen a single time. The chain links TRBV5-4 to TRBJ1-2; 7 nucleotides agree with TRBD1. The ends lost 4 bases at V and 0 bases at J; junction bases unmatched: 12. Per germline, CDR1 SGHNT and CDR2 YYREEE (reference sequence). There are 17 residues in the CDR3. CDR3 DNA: TGTGCCAGCAGCCTGTGGGCAGGGGGGACCTCTAACTATGGCTACACCTTC. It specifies CASSLWAGGTSNYGYTF.

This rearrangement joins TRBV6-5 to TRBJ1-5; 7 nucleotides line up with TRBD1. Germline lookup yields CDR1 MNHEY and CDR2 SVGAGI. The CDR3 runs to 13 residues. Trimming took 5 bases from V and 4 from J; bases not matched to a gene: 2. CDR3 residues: CASSPQGNQPQHF. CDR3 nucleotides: TGTGCCAGCAGTCCACAGGGGAATCAGCCCCAGCATTTT.

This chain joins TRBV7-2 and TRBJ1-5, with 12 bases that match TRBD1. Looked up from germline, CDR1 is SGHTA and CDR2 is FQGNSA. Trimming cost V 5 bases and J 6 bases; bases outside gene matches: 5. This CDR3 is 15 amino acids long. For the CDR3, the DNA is TGTGCCAGCAGCCCGGGACAGGGGGCTTCTCAGCCCCAGCATTTT. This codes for CASSPGQGASQPQHF.

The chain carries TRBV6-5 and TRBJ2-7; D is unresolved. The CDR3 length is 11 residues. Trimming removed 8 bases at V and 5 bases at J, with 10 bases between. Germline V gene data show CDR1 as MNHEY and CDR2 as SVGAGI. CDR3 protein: CASRVVDEQYF. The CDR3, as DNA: TGTGCCAGCCGCGTGGTGGACGAGCAGTACTTC.

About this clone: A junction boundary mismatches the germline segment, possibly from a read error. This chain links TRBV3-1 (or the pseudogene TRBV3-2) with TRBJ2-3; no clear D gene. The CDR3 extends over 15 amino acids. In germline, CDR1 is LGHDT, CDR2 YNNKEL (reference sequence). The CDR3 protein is CASSQEIRSKDTQYF. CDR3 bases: TGTGCCAGCAGCCAAGAAATTAGAAGCAAAGATACGCAGTATTTT.

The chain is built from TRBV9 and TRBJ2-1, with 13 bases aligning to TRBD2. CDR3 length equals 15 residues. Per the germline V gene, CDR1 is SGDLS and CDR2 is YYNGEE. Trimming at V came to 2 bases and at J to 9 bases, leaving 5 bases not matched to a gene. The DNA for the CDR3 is TGTGCCAGCAGCGTCGGACTAGCGGGGGATCGTGAGCAGTTCTTC. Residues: CASSVGLAGDREQFF.

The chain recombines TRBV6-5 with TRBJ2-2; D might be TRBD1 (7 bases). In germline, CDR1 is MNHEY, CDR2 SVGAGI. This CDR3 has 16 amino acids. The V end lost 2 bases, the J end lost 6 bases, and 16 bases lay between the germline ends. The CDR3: CASSYEQGRRSGELFF. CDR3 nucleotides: TGTGCCAGCAGTTACGAACAGGGGAGGAGGTCCGGGGAGCTGTTTTTT.